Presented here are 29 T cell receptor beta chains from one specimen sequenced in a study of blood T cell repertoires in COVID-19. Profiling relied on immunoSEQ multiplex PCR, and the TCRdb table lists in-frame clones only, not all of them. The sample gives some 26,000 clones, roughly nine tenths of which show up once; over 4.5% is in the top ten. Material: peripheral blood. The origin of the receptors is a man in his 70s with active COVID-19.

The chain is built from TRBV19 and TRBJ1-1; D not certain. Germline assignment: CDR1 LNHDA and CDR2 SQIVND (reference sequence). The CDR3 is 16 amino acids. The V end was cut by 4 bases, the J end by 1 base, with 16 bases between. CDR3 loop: CASSTSLVGENTEAFF. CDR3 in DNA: TGTGCCAGTAGTACTTCCCTAGTTGGAGAGAACACTGAAGCTTTCTTT.

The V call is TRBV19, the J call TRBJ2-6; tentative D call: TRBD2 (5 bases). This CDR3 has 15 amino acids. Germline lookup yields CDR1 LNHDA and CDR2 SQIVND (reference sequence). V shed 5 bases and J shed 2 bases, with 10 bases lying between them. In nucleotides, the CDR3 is TGTGCCAGTAGTCCGGGATTGGCTGGGGCCAACGTCCTGACTTTC. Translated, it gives CASSPGLAGANVLTF.

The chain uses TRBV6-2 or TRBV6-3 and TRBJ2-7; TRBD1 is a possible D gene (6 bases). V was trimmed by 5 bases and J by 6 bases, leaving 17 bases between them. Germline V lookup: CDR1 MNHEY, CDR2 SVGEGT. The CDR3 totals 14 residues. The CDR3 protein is CASSTMPGTLEQYF. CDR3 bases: TGTGCCAGCAGTACAATGCCCGGGACACTCGAGCAGTACTTC.

The CDR3 spells CASSIITQTSIQYF. The DNA of the CDR3 is TGTGCCAGTAGTATAATTACGCAGACTAGCATTCAGTACTTC. The rearrangement links TRBV19 to TRBJ2-4; tentatively, D is TRBD2 (6 bases). The CDR3 runs 14 residues. Trimming stripped 2 bases from V and 9 bases from J, with 14 bases between. Germline assignment: CDR1 LNHDA and CDR2 SQIVND (reference sequence).

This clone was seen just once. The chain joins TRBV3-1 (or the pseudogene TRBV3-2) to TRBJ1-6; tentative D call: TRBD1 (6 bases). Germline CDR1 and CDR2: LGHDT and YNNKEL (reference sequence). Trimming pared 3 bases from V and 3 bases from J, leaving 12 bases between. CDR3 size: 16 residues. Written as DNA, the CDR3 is TGTGCCAGCAGCCAGCAGGGACAACTCTATAATTCACCCCTCCACTTT. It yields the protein CASSQQGQLYNSPLHF.

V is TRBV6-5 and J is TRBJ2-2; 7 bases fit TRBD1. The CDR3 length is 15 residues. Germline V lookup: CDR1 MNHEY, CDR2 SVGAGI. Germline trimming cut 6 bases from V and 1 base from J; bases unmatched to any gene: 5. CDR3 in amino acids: CASSWDRKNTGELFF. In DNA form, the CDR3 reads TGTGCCAGCAGCTGGGACAGAAAGAACACCGGGGAGCTGTTTTTT.

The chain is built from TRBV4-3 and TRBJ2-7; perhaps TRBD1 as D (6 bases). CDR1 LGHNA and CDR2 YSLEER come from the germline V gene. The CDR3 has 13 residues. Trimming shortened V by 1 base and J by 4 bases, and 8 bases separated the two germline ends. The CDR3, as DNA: TGCGCCAGCAGCCAAGCCCAGGGGTACGAGCAGTACTTC. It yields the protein CASSQAQGYEQYF.

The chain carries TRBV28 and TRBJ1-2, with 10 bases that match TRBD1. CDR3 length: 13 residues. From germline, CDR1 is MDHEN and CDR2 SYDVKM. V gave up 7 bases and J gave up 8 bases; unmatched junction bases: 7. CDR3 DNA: TGTGCCAGCAAAAGACAGGGGGCTCGGGGCTACACCTTC. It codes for CASKRQGARGYTF.

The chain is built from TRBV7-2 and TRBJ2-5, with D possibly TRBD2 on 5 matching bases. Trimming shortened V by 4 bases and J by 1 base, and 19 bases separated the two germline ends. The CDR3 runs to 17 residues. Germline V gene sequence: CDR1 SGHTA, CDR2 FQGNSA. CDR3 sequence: CASSSPLLVRLQETQYF. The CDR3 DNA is TGTGCCAGCAGCTCGCCCTTACTAGTCCGTCTCCAAGAGACCCAGTACTTC.

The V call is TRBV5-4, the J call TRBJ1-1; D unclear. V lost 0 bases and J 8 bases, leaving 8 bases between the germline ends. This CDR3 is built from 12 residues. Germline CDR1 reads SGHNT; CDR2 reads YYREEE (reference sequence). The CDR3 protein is CASSLGRYEAFF. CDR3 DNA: TGTGCCAGCAGCTTGGGTAGATACGAAGCTTTCTTT.

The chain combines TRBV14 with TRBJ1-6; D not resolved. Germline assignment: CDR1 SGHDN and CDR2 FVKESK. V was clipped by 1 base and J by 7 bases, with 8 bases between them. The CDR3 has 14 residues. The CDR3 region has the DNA TGTGCCAGCAGCCAAGGTAGCCGCAATTCACCCCTCCACTTT. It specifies CASSQGSRNSPLHF. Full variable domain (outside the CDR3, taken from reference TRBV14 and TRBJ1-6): EAGVTQFPSHSVIEKGQTVTLRCDPISGHDNLYWYRRVMGKEIKFLLHFVKESKQDESGMPNNRFLAERTGGTYSTLKVQPAELEDSGVYFCASSQGSRNSPLHFGNGTRLTVT.

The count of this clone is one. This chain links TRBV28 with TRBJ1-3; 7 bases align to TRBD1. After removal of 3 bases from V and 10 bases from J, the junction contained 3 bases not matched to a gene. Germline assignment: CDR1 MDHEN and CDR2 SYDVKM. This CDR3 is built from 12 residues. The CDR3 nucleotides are TGTGCCAGCAGTTTCTCACAGGGGACCATATATTTT. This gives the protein CASSFSQGTIYF.

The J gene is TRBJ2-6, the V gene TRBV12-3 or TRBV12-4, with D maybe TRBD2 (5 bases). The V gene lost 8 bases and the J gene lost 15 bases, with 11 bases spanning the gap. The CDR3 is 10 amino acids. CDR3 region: CASAGGSLTF. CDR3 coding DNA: TGTGCCAGCGCGGGCGGCAGCCTGACTTTC.

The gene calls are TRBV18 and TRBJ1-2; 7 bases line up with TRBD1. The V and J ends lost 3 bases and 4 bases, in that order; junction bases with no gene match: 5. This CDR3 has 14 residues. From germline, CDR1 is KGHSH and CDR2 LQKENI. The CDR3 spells CASSPSQGPYGYTF. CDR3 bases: TGTGCCAGCTCACCGTCACAGGGGCCCTATGGCTACACCTTC.

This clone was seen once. The CDR3 DNA reads TGTGCCAGCAGCCCTGGACTAGCGGGGTTTCAGGGTACGCAGTATTTT. Protein product: CASSPGLAGFQGTQYF. This chain joins TRBV7-2 and TRBJ2-3; 12 bases fit TRBD2. Germline assignment: CDR1 SGHTA and CDR2 FQGNSA. The CDR3 has 16 residues. With 5 bases clipped from V and 8 bases from J, the junction kept 11 bases outside the gene matches.

The CDR3 protein is CASSDSGTGGRGYTF. The DNA for the CDR3 is TGTGCCAGCAGTGACTCAGGGACAGGGGGCCGGGGCTACACCTTC. The rearrangement links TRBV6-4 to TRBJ1-2; 12 bases are shared with TRBD1. Germline V gene lookup returns CDR1 MRHNA and CDR2 SNTAGT. CDR3 size: 15 residues. The trim removed 0 bases at V and 8 bases at J, leaving 4 bases unmatched.

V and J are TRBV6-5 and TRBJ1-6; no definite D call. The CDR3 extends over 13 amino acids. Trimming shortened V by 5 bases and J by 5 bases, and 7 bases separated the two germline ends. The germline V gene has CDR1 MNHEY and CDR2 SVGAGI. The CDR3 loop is CASSRENNSPLHF. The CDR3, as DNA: TGTGCCAGCAGTAGAGAGAATAATTCACCCCTCCACTTT.

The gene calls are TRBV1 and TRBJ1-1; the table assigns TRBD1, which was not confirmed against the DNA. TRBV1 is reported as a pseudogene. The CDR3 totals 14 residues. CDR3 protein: CTSSHDRIYTEAFF. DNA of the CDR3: TGCACCAGCAGCCACGACAGAATTTACACTGAAGCTTTCTTT.

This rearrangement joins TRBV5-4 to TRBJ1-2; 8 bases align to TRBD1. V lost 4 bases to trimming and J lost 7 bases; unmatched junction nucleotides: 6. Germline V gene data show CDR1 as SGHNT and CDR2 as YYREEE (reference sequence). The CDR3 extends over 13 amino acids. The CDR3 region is CASSRTGNVGYTF. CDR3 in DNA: TGTGCCAGCAGCCGGACAGGGAATGTTGGCTACACCTTC.

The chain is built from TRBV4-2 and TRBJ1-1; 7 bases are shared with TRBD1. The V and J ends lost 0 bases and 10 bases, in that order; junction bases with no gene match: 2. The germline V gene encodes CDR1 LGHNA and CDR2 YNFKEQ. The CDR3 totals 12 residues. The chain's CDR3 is CASSQDRTGAFF. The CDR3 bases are TGTGCCAGCAGCCAAGACCGGACAGGAGCTTTCTTT.

This CDR3 is CASDRTANTEAFF. CDR3 nucleotide sequence: TGTGCCAGCGACCGTACAGCGAACACTGAAGCTTTCTTT. The rearrangement links TRBV7-9 to TRBJ1-1; D unclear. The CDR3 totals 13 residues. V lost 8 bases to trimming and J lost 1 base, with 11 bases between them. Germline lookup yields CDR1 SEHNR and CDR2 FQNEAQ (reference sequence).

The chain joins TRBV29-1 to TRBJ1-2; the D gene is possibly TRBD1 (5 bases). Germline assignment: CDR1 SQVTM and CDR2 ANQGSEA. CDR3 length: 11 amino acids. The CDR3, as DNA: TGCACCCTTGGGAGGGGAAATGGCTACACCTTC. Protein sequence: CTLGRGNGYTF.

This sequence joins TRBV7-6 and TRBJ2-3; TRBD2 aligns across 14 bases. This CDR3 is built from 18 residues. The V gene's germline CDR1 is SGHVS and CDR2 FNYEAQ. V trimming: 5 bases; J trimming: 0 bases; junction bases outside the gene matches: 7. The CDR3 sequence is CASSRRTSGGLSTDTQYF. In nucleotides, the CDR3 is TGTGCCAGCAGCCGCCGGACTAGCGGGGGGCTTAGCACAGATACGCAGTATTTT.

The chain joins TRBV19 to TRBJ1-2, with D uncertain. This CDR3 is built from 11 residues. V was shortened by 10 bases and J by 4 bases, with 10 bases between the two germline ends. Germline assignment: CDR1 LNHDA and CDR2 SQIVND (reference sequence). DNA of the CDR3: TGTGCCACTTTTAACGGCTATGGCTACACCTTC. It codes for CATFNGYGYTF.

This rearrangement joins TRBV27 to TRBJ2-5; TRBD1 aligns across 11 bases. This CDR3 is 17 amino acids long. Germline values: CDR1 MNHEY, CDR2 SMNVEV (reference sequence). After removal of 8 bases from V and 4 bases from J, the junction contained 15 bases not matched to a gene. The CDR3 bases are TGTGCCAGCTCCTGGGGGCCCGGACAGGGGGCTCGAGAGACCCAGTACTTC. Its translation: CASSWGPGQGARETQYF.

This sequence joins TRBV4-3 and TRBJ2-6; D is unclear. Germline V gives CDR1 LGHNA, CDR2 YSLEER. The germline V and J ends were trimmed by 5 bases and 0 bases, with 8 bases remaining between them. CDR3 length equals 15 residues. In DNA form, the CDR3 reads TGCGCCAGCAGCGAGCCTAGCTCTGGGGCCAACGTCCTGACTTTC. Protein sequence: CASSEPSSGANVLTF.

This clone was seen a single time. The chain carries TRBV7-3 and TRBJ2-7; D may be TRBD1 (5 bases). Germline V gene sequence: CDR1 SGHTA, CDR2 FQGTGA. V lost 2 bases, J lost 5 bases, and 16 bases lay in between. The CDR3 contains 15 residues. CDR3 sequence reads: CASSLSQGINDEQYF. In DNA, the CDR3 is TGTGCCAGCAGCTTATCTCAGGGCATTAACGACGAGCAGTACTTC.

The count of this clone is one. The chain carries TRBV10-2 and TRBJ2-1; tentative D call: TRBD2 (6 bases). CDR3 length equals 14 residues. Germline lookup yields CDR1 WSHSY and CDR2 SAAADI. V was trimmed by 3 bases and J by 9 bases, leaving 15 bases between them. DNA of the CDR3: TGCGCCAGCAGTGACCCCTGGCGGGGTGGTGAGCAGTTCTTC. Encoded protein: CASSDPWRGGEQFF.

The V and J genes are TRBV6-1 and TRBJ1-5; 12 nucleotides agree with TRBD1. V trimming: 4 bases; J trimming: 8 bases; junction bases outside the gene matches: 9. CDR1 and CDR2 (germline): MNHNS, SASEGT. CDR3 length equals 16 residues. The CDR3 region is CASSGSGQGALEPQHF. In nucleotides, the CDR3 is TGTGCCAGCAGTGGATCGGGACAGGGGGCCTTGGAGCCCCAGCATTTT.